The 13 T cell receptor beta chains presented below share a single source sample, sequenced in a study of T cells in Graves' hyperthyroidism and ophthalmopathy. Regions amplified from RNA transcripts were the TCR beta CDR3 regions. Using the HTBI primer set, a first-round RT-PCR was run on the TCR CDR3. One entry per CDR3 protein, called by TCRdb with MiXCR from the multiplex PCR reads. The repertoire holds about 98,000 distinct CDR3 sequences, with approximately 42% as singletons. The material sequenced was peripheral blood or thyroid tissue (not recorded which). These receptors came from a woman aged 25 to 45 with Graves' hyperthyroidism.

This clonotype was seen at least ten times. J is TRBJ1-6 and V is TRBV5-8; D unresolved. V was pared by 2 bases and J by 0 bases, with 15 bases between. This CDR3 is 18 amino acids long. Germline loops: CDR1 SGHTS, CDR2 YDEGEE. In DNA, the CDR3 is TGTGCCAGCAGCTTTGGACGGTACGGGAGCTCCTATAATTCACCCCTCCACTTT. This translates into CASSFGRYGSSYNSPLHF.

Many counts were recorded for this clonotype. This chain's CDR3 is CSAAKGVGNTIYF. Written as DNA, the CDR3 is TGCAGTGCCGCTAAGGGGGTAGGAAACACCATATATTTT. The V gene is TRBV20-1, the J gene TRBJ1-3, with TRBD1 as a possible D gene (6 bases). Trimming removed 6 bases from V and 4 bases from J, with 13 bases in between. The CDR3 runs 13 residues. Looked up from germline, CDR1 is DFQATT and CDR2 is SNEGSKA (reference sequence).

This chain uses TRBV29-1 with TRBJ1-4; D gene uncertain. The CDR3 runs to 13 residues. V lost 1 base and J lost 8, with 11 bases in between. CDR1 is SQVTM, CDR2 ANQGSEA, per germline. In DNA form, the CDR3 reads TGCAGCGTTGAAGGCCCCAGCGGCGAAAAACTGTTTTTT. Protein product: CSVEGPSGEKLFF.

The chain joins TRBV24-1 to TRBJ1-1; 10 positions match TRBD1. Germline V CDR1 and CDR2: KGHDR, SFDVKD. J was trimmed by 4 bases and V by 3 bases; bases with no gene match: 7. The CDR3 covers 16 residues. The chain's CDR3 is CATSDTRTGGLTEAFF. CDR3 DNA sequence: TGTGCCACCAGTGATACCCGGACAGGGGGTCTCACTGAAGCTTTCTTT.

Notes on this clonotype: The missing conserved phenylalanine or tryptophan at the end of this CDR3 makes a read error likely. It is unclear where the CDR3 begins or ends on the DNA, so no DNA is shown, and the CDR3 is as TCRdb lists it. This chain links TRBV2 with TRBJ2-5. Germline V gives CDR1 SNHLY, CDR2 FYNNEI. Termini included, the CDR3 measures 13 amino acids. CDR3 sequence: CASSEGVGYTFGS.

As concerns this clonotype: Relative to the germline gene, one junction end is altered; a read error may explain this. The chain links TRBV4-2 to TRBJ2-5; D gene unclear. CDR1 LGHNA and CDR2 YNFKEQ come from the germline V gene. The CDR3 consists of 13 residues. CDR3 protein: CASSQEVVATQHF. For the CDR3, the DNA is TGTGCCAGCAGCCAAGAAGTAGTTGCGACCCAGCACTTC.

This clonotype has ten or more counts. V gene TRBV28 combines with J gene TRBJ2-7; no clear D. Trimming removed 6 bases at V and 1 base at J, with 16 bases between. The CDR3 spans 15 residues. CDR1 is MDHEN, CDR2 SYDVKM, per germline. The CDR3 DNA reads TGTGCCAGCAGAACCACAAACCCAGGATCCTACGAGCAGTACTTC. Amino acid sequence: CASRTTNPGSYEQYF.

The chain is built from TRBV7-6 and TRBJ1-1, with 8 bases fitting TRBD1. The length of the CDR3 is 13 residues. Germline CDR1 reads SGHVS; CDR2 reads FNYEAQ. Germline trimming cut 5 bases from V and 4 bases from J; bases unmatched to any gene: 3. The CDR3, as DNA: TGTGCCAGCAGCCGAACAGGGGGCACTGAAGCTTTCTTT. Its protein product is CASSRTGGTEAFF. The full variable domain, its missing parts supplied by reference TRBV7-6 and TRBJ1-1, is GAGVSQSPRYKVTKRGQDVALRCDPISGHVSLYWYRQALGQGPEFLTYFNYEAQQDKSGLPNDRFSAERPEGSISTLTIQRTEQRDSAMYRCASSRTGGTEAFFGQGTRLTVV.

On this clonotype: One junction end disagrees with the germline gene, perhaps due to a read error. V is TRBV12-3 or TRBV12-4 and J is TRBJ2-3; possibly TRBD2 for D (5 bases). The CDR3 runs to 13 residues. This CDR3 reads CACSLALGYTQCF. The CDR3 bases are TGTGCCTGCAGTTTAGCGCTGGGATATACGCAGTGTTTT.

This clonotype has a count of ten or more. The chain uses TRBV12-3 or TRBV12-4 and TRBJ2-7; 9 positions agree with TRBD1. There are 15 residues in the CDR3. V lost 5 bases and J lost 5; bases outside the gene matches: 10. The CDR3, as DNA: TGTGCCAGCAGTCCCTACCCGGGACAGGGAGACGAGCAGTACTTC. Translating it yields CASSPYPGQGDEQYF.

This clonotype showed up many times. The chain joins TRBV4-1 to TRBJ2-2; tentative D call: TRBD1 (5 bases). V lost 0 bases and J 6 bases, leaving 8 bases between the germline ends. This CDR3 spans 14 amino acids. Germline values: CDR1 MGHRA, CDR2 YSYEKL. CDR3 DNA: TGCGCCAGCAGCCAAGAAGGGGTGGCCGGGGAGCTGTTTTTT. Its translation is CASSQEGVAGELFF.

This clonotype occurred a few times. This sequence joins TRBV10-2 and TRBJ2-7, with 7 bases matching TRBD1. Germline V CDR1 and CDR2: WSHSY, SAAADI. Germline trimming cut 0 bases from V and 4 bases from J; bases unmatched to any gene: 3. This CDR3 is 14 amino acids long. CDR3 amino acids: CASSESGTVYEQYF. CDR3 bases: TGCGCCAGCAGTGAGTCGGGGACAGTTTACGAGCAGTACTTC.

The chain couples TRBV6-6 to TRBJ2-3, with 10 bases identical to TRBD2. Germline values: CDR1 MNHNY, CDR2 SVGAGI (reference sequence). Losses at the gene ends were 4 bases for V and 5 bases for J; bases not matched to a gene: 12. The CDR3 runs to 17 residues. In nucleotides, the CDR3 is TGTGCCAGCAGTTTACTAGCGGGAACAGCGGTGGGAGATACGCAGTATTTT. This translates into CASSLLAGTAVGDTQYF.